The 25 T cell receptor beta chains below were found in one sample sequenced in a study of CD8 T cells in ankylosing spondylitis (dated by TCRdb to the late 2010s). Library generation was performed with 5' RACE. The data were produced on an Illumina HiSeq 2500. TCRdb cleaned the public reads at Q25 with fastp, built clones with MiXCR and kept in-frame beta chains. Rows with a matching CDR3 protein are joined into one entry that keeps the most common DNA and genes. This sample is represented by under 250,000 distinct CDR3 sequences; roughly 32% of them were singletons. The ten largest account for approximately 4.6% of the sample. Sequencing was done on a sample of blood, either unsorted or a sorted T cell fraction (not recorded which). The receptors shown here come from a male donor with ankylosing spondylitis or in good health (not recorded which).

This clonotype was seen only a few times. V gene TRBV6-1 combines with J gene TRBJ2-7, with D hard to call. The CDR3 extends over 13 amino acids. Per the germline V gene, CDR1 is MNHNS and CDR2 is SASEGT. Trimming took off 4 bases at V and 7 bases at J, with 14 bases between the two ends. The CDR3 DNA sequence: TGTGCCAGCAGTGTACCCGCGGTTGGGGAGCAGTACTTC. This gives the protein CASSVPAVGEQYF.

This chain joins TRBV11-2 and TRBJ2-3; no firm D call. V was shortened by 3 bases and J by 6 bases, with 7 bases between the two germline ends. The CDR3 is 12 residues long. CDR1 is SGHAT, CDR2 FQNNGV, per germline. The CDR3 loop is CASSFLSDTQYF. The CDR3 DNA sequence: TGTGCCAGCAGCTTCTTATCGGATACGCAGTATTTT.

About this clonotype itself: One end of the junction does not line up with germline, which may come from a read error. The chain carries TRBV30 and TRBJ1-2; no clear D. Germline V gene data show CDR1 as GTSNPN and CDR2 as SVGIG (reference sequence). The CDR3 runs 10 residues. The CDR3: CKEGTGGYTF. CDR3 bases: TGTAAGGAGGGCACGGGAGGCTATACCTTC.

V and J are TRBV3-1 and TRBJ2-7; the D gene could be TRBD1 or TRBD2 (6 bases each). There are 12 residues in the CDR3. The V end was cut by 9 bases, the J end by 2 bases, with 11 bases between. CDR1 and CDR2 (germline): LGHDT, YNNKEL (reference sequence). The CDR3 DNA is TGTGCCAGTGGAGGGGGTCCCTACGAGCAGTACTTC. Amino acids: CASGGGPYEQYF.

This clonotype was detected only a few times. The J gene is TRBJ2-3, the V gene TRBV10-1; 8 bases fit TRBD2. Germline V CDR1 and CDR2: WNHNN, SYGVQD (reference sequence). Unmatched junction bases numbered 4, after V lost 4 bases and J lost 4 bases. The CDR3 consists of 14 residues. The CDR3 coding sequence is TGCGCCAGCAGTGTTAGCGGGGAGGCAGATACGCAGTATTTT. Amino acid sequence: CASSVSGEADTQYF.

The chain is built from TRBV7-9 and TRBJ2-5; 8 positions match TRBD2. Germline V lookup: CDR1 SEHNR, CDR2 FQNEAQ (reference sequence). The junction had 5 bases not matched to a gene; V was cut back by 0 bases and J by 5 bases. The CDR3 contains 15 residues. Here the CDR3 reads CASSLAVLAGETQYF. CDR3 nucleotides: TGTGCCAGCAGCTTAGCGGTGCTAGCGGGCGAGACCCAGTACTTC.

The chain combines TRBV28 with TRBJ2-7, with TRBD1 matching over 7 bases. CDR1 is MDHEN, CDR2 SYDVKM, per germline. J lost 0 bases, V lost 5 bases, and 16 bases had no gene match. CDR3 length: 18 residues. CDR3 in DNA: TGTGCCAGCAGTACCGCTTGGCAGGGGTACAGGGGCTCCTACGAGCAGTACTTC. Residues: CASSTAWQGYRGSYEQYF. The full variable domain, completed using reference TRBV28 and TRBJ2-7, is DVKVTQSSRYLVKRTGEKVFLECVQDMDHENMFWYRQDPGLGLRLIYFSYDVKMKEKGDIPEGYSVSREKKERFSLILESASTNQTSMYLCASSTAWQGYRGSYEQYFGPGTRLTVT.

The rearrangement joins TRBV20-1 to TRBJ2-3, with TRBD1 matching over 9 bases. The CDR3 totals 14 residues. Per the germline V gene, CDR1 is DFQATT and CDR2 is SNEGSKA (reference sequence). The V segment lost 3 bases and the J segment 2 bases; nucleotides outside the gene matches: 3. CDR3 region: CSARRDRATDTQYF. DNA of the CDR3: TGCAGTGCTAGGCGGGACAGGGCCACAGATACGCAGTATTTT.

V gene TRBV6-4 combines with J gene TRBJ2-3, with 11 positions matching TRBD2. This CDR3 is built from 16 residues. V lost 5 bases and J lost 0; bases outside the gene matches: 4. The germline V gene has CDR1 MRHNA and CDR2 SNTAGT. CDR3 in amino acids: CASSPLAGGSTDTQYF. CDR3 in DNA: TGTGCCAGCAGTCCCCTAGCGGGGGGAAGCACAGATACGCAGTATTTT.

This clonotype appeared a few times. This chain links TRBV12-3 or TRBV12-4 with TRBJ2-1; TRBD2 matches at 12 bases. The CDR3 is made up of 16 amino acids. V lost 6 bases to trimming and J lost 2 bases; unmatched junction nucleotides: 5. The DNA of the CDR3 is TGTGCCAGCAGCTCTACTAGCGGGGGGCCCTACAATGAGCAGTTCTTC. This translates into CASSSTSGGPYNEQFF.

The chain combines TRBV6-5 with TRBJ2-5; no clear D. The V and J ends lost 6 bases and 7 bases respectively, with 9 bases between them. Germline-derived CDR1 and CDR2 are MNHEY and SVGAGI. CDR3 length equals 11 residues. CDR3 loop: CASRDVRTQYF. The CDR3 DNA reads TGTGCCAGCAGGGACGTGCGGACCCAGTACTTC.

The chain couples TRBV4-1 to TRBJ2-1, with 7 bases that match TRBD1. The CDR3 contains 16 residues. J lost 2 bases, V lost 4 bases, and 8 bases had no gene match. CDR1 is MGHRA and CDR2 is YSYEKL in the germline V gene. CDR3 sequence reads: CASSPRRQGAYNEQFF. In nucleotides, the CDR3 is TGCGCCAGCAGCCCCCGTAGGCAGGGGGCCTACAATGAGCAGTTCTTC.

The chain links TRBV6-5 to TRBJ2-7; either TRBD1 or TRBD2 may supply D (5 bases each). The germline V gene has CDR1 MNHEY and CDR2 SVGAGI. The CDR3 sequence is 12 residues long. Trimming pared 6 bases from V and 7 bases from J, leaving 13 bases between. CDR3 coding DNA: TGTGCCAGCAGCTCCCAGAGGGGTGAGCAGTACTTC. It yields the protein CASSSQRGEQYF.

The CDR3 spells CASSPRASGNQPQHF. The CDR3 coding sequence is TGTGCCAGCAGCCCACGGGCATCGGGCAATCAGCCCCAGCATTTT. This chain links TRBV7-8 with TRBJ1-5; D is undetermined. The germline CDR1 and CDR2 sequences are SGHVS and FQNEAQ. The CDR3 consists of 15 residues. V gave up 5 bases and J gave up 2 bases, with 13 bases separating them.

The chain links TRBV6-1 to TRBJ2-7; D is perhaps TRBD1 or TRBD2 (5 bases each). The CDR3 consists of 14 residues. Between the trimmed V and J ends, which lost 1 base and 6 bases, there was a span of 13 bases. From germline, CDR1 is MNHNS and CDR2 SASEGT. The CDR3 sequence is CASSEVLWDAEQYF. The CDR3 DNA sequence: TGTGCCAGCAGTGAAGTTTTATGGGACGCCGAGCAGTACTTC.

The genes are TRBV9 and TRBJ2-3; 11 bases are a match to TRBD2. J lost 5 bases, V lost 2 bases, and 10 bases had no gene match. Looked up from germline, CDR1 is SGDLS and CDR2 is YYNGEE. The CDR3 is 17 amino acids. CDR3 amino acids: CASSVPSGGLGGDTQYF. For the CDR3, the DNA is TGTGCCAGCAGCGTCCCTAGCGGGGGGCTTGGAGGAGATACGCAGTATTTT.

This sequence joins TRBV6-5 and TRBJ1-6; TRBD1 matches 7 bases. From germline, CDR1 is MNHEY and CDR2 SVGAGI. CDR3 length: 16 amino acids. With 2 bases clipped from V and 1 base from J, the junction kept 2 bases outside the gene matches. The CDR3 protein is CASSYMTGSYNSPLHF. The CDR3 DNA reads TGTGCCAGCAGTTACATGACAGGGTCCTATAATTCACCCCTCCACTTT.

The chain links TRBV5-1 to TRBJ1-2; a weak D match, TRBD1 (5 bases). V was pared by 6 bases and J by 4 bases, with 10 bases between. The length of the CDR3 is 12 residues. CDR1 is SGHRS and CDR2 is YFSETQ in the germline V gene. This chain's CDR3 is CASTDRPYGYTF. The CDR3 DNA reads TGCGCCAGCACTGACAGACCCTATGGCTACACCTTC.

This sequence joins TRBV29-1 and TRBJ2-7, with D possibly matching TRBD1 (5 bases). The CDR3 totals 13 residues. Germline V gene data show CDR1 as SQVTM and CDR2 as ANQGSEA. The V gene lost 7 bases and the J gene lost 1 base, with 14 bases spanning the gap. The CDR3 region is CSGLVTGSYEQYF. The DNA of the CDR3 is TGCAGCGGCTTGGTTACAGGTTCCTACGAGCAGTACTTC.

The chain links TRBV20-1 to TRBJ2-5; possibly TRBD1 for D (5 bases). Germline V gives CDR1 DFQATT, CDR2 SNEGSKA (reference sequence). V was cut by 5 bases and J by 4 bases, with 20 bases left in between. The length of the CDR3 is 15 residues. The CDR3 nucleotides are TGCAGTGCTCGGTTCCCCCTTGGGGCGGCAGAGACCCAGTACTTC. It yields the protein CSARFPLGAAETQYF.

The chain has TRBV28 and TRBJ2-3; TRBD2 is a possible D gene (6 bases). Trimming took off 7 bases at V and 4 bases at J, with 9 bases between the two ends. The germline gives CDR1 MDHEN, CDR2 SYDVKM. The CDR3 covers 12 residues. This CDR3 is CASTTSADTQYF. The CDR3 DNA sequence: TGTGCCAGCACGACTAGTGCAGATACGCAGTATTTT.

This clonotype was recorded a few times. The chain carries TRBV20-1 and TRBJ1-3, with TRBD1 matching over 8 bases. V lost 6 bases to trimming and J lost 4 bases; unmatched junction nucleotides: 14. This CDR3 has 16 amino acids. The germline V gene has CDR1 DFQATT and CDR2 SNEGSKA (reference sequence). The chain's CDR3 is CSAPPAGGALGNTIYF. The CDR3 DNA reads as TGCAGTGCCCCCCCGGCAGGGGGCGCCTTAGGAAACACCATATATTTT.

V usage is TRBV12-3 or TRBV12-4 and J usage is TRBJ1-2; the match to TRBD1 covers 10 bases. The CDR3 loop spans 17 amino acids. The ends lost 5 bases at V and 1 base at J; junction bases unmatched: 10. The CDR3 sequence is CASSDRDRGPRNYGYTF. The CDR3 bases are TGTGCCAGCAGTGACCGGGACAGGGGCCCCCGTAACTATGGCTACACCTTC.

The chain employs TRBV29-1 and TRBJ2-7; D perhaps matches TRBD2 (5 bases). Germline V gives CDR1 SQVTM, CDR2 ANQGSEA. The V end lost 4 bases, the J end lost 5 bases, and 15 bases lay between the germline ends. The CDR3 is 13 amino acids. The CDR3 region is CSVGLGVLNEQYF. The CDR3 bases are TGCAGCGTTGGACTCGGGGTTTTAAACGAGCAGTACTTC.

The CDR3 loop reads CASSLDGTGSSPLHF. Written as DNA, the CDR3 is TGTGCCAGCAGCTTAGATGGGACAGGGTCATCACCCCTCCACTTT. The chain uses TRBV7-2 and TRBJ1-6; TRBD1 agrees at 9 bases. Germline loops: CDR1 SGHTA, CDR2 FQGNSA. The CDR3 runs 15 residues. V dropped 1 base and J dropped 10; count of bases not matched to a gene: 5.